What follows describes a single T cell receptor (beta chain). Its recognized antigen is unknown. The record has no base qualities; no much larger clone is one base away. The donors were under 40 Caucasian individuals from Russia, aged roughly 6 to 100 years, who were systemically healthy. Around 9.9 milliliters of peripheral blood were collected from each donor into EDTA-treated Vacutainer tubes. Ficoll-Paque density-gradient centrifugation was used to isolate PBMCs, with at least 7 million per sample. Trizol reagent was used to extract total RNA from PBMCs, with at least 6 micrograms per sample. For every donor, an aliquot of PBMCs went through flow cytometry to measure the percentages of naive CD45RAhigh/CD27high T cells. The library came from 5' RACE. Sequenced on an Illumina HiSeq 2500. A second PCR of roughly 7 to 12 cycles was run with a J-beta primer mix and a sample-barcoded 5' primer. A template-switch 5' adaptor carrying 12 random nucleotides introduced a unique molecular identifier onto each TCR beta cDNA molecule. Each sample yielded at least 3 million CDR3-containing paired-end reads. The Mint cDNA synthesis kit, primed by a TRBC-specific oligonucleotide, was used to synthesize first-strand cDNA from all RNA. Following uracil-DNA glycosylase treatment, all cDNA underwent a first 18-cycle PCR with the universal primers M1SS and BC2_uni_R. In the paper's pipeline: For normalization, 1 million high-quality reads, each with a distinct molecular identifier, were randomly selected from each sample. Reads with shared molecular identifiers were discarded instead of being binned into consensus sequences. MiTCR, run with a Q25 quality threshold and the strictest error-elimination algorithm, handled CDR3 identification, clonotype clustering and error correction. Lower-bound total TCR beta diversity was estimated with a nonparametric unseen species model using Euler transformation. TCRdb reprocessing: public reads trimmed at Q25 with fastp, clones called with MiXCR, in-frame beta chains kept. Identical CDR3 proteins give one entry, which carries the most common genes and DNA. The V and J calls were determined by TCRdb, not by the authors. In this sample the table shows around 710,000 distinct CDR3 sequences, approximately 39% of which occur a single time. Of the sample, 20% to 25% falls within the top ten clones.

V ends up 7 bases short and J 1 base short, with an unmatched junction base count of 14. The CDR3 runs 18 residues from the cysteine to the phenylalanine. The read is trimmed to its CDR3 DNA, 54 bases read in frame from base 1. The germline V gene supplies CDR1 MNHEY and CDR2 SVGEGT. This entry is derived from a study of blood T cells in healthy people across ages (dated by TCRdb to 2015 to 2017). A note on the overall study: In model experiments, template switching captured about one uniquely barcoded TCR beta cDNA molecule for every two T cells. To track age-related changes in TCR beta repertoire diversity, the study relied on deep sequencing normalized with unique cDNA molecular identifiers. Donors were grouped into four age groups: young (average roughly 16 years), middle-aged (39), aged (around 60) and long-lived (approximately 82). To avoid experimental bias, donors of different ages were randomly spread across the sequencing lanes. Two additional independent replicas of 1 million unique cDNA reads from the same blood draw were analyzed for two donors (one aged 18 to 30 and one aged 80 or older). The paper's findings and limits, for the study overall: The long-lived group showed more naive CD4+ T cells, fewer expanded clones and increased TCR diversity than the aged group, suggesting age selection. Because profiling used bulk unsorted PBMCs, naive and antigen-experienced compartments could not be compared conclusively. As age increased, observed TCR beta diversity per million T cells dropped in a roughly linear way, and a significant reduction was already evident by age around 41. Estimates of total diversity based on one million sequenced T cells were regarded as lower bounds and as underestimates. The CMV infection status of donors was not known, potentially confounding age-related changes in expanded clonotypes. The percentage of naive T cells measured by flow cytometry correlated strongly with observed TCR beta diversity.

The receptor was derived from a woman aged 60-70 years in good health. The chain is assembled from TRBV6-2 or TRBV6-3 and TRBJ2-4, with 9 bases in between that match TRBD1. The sequenced material came from blood. In nucleotides, the sequence is TGTGCCAGCACACCGGGACAGGGAGATTGGTCGGCCAAAAACATTCAGTACTTC. It encodes CASTPGQGDWSAKNIQYF.